A single sample gave rise to the 13 T cell receptor beta chains below, sequenced in a study of T cell responses to AZD1222 COVID-19 vaccine. Libraries were prepared by immunoSEQ multiplex PCR; TCRdb keeps only in-frame clonotypes and omits some of them. Found here are 100,000 to 150,000 clones, approximately 86% of them singletons; the top ten hold approximately 1.6%. The sample in question was peripheral blood, obtained on day 0 of AZD1222 vaccination. These TCRs come from an adult in good health.

The rearrangement joins TRBV30 to TRBJ1-1, with 10 bases identical to TRBD1. Germline V lookup: CDR1 GTSNPN, CDR2 SVGIG (reference sequence). The CDR3 contains 14 residues. Trimming removed 4 bases from V and 6 bases from J; junction bases left unmatched: 8. The CDR3 coding sequence is TGTGCCTGGACCCAGGACAGGGGGGCCGCTGAAGCTTTCTTT. Translated, it gives CAWTQDRGAAEAFF.

The chain links TRBV5-1 to TRBJ1-1; TRBD1 aligns across 7 bases. The CDR3 has 14 residues. Per the germline V gene, CDR1 is SGHRS and CDR2 is YFSETQ. Trimming at V came to 3 bases and at J to 6 bases, leaving 8 bases not matched to a gene. CDR3 sequence (DNA): TGCGCCAGCAGCTCCTCTTACAGGGGTCCTGAAGCTTTCTTT. Its translation is CASSSSYRGPEAFF.

CDR3 in DNA: TGTGCCAGCAGCTCCAGACTTTCTGACACCGGGGAGCTGTTTTTT. This translates into CASSSRLSDTGELFF. The chain has TRBV7-9 and TRBJ2-2, with no clear D. Germline values: CDR1 SEHNR, CDR2 FQNEAQ (reference sequence). This CDR3 is built from 15 residues. V lost 4 bases and J 3 bases, leaving 12 bases between the germline ends.

The rearrangement joins TRBV2 to TRBJ1-3, with unresolved D. Deletions cut 4 bases from V and 3 bases from J, with 13 bases between. CDR3 length: 15 residues. Germline V gene lookup returns CDR1 SNHLY and CDR2 FYNNEI. CDR3 nucleotide sequence: TGTGCCAGCAGTGGTGAGAGGGTGGGTGGAAACACCATATATTTT. Amino acid sequence: CASSGERVGGNTIYF.

The chain uses TRBV6-5 and TRBJ2-7; 8 bases are a match to TRBD1. V was pared by 7 bases and J by 2 bases, with 4 bases of the junction left unmatched. The V gene's germline CDR1 is MNHEY and CDR2 SVGAGI. The CDR3 runs 13 residues. The CDR3 region has the DNA TGTGCCAGCACCCAGGGACAGGCCTACGAGCAGTACTTC. Protein: CASTQGQAYEQYF.

The chain links TRBV5-4 to TRBJ2-5; TRBD2 might be the D (6 bases). V was shortened by 4 bases and J by 4 bases, with 14 bases between the two germline ends. The length of the CDR3 is 14 residues. Germline CDR1 is SGHNT and CDR2 is YYREEE (reference sequence). This chain's CDR3 is CASSPPPGGETQYF. CDR3 bases: TGTGCCAGCAGCCCACCCCCCGGGGGAGAGACCCAGTACTTC.

This clone was observed a handful of times. J is TRBJ2-1 and V is TRBV19; D may match TRBD1 or TRBD2 (5 bases each). The CDR3 sequence is 15 residues long. Germline values: CDR1 LNHDA, CDR2 SQIVND (reference sequence). Trimming cost V 5 bases and J 7 bases, with 18 bases left between them. CDR3 region: CASSSGDRVVNEQFF. In nucleotides, the CDR3 is TGTGCCAGTAGTTCCGGGGACCGGGTGGTAAATGAGCAGTTCTTC.

The rearrangement links TRBV3-1 (or the pseudogene TRBV3-2) to TRBJ2-2; perhaps TRBD2 as D (5 bases). Germline V gives CDR1 LGHDT, CDR2 YNNKEL (reference sequence). The CDR3 is 16 amino acids. The V and J ends lost 1 base and 1 base respectively, with 10 bases between them. CDR3 sequence reads: CASSQVISENTGELFF. Here the CDR3 DNA reads TGTGCCAGCAGCCAAGTTATTAGCGAGAACACCGGGGAGCTGTTTTTT.

This chain joins TRBV5-1 and TRBJ2-7; 12 bases align to TRBD1. V lost 0 bases and J lost 7; bases outside the gene matches: 5. Germline V CDR1 and CDR2: SGHRS, YFSETQ. The CDR3 length is 15 residues. The CDR3 protein is CASSLAWGQGAEQYF. CDR3 coding DNA: TGCGCCAGCAGCTTGGCGTGGGGACAGGGGGCTGAGCAGTACTTC.

V usage is TRBV19 and J usage is TRBJ2-5, with 12 bases that match TRBD2. The CDR3 covers 17 residues. V lost 5 bases and J lost 0; bases outside the gene matches: 7. Germline loops: CDR1 LNHDA, CDR2 SQIVND (reference sequence). The DNA for the CDR3 is TGTGCCAGTAGTCGTCTAGCGGGGGGGCATCACCAAGAGACCCAGTACTTC. Translating gives CASSRLAGGHHQETQYF.

A few counts support this clone. This rearrangement joins TRBV7-2 to TRBJ2-7; the D is unclear. Germline V lookup: CDR1 SGHTA, CDR2 FQGNSA. Trimming pared 5 bases from V and 2 bases from J, leaving 10 bases between. The CDR3 contains 13 residues. The CDR3 reads CASSKDGPYEQYF. CDR3 DNA: TGTGCCAGCAGCAAAGACGGCCCCTACGAGCAGTACTTC.

This chain joins TRBV5-1 and TRBJ2-2; TRBD1 aligns across 9 bases. CDR3 length equals 15 residues. Germline trimming cut 2 bases from V and 4 bases from J; bases unmatched to any gene: 3. CDR1 is SGHRS, CDR2 YFSETQ, per germline. Here the CDR3 DNA reads TGCGCCAGCAGCTTAATGACAGGGGGCACCGGGGAGCTGTTTTTT. This gives the protein CASSLMTGGTGELFF.

V usage is TRBV19 and J usage is TRBJ1-4; the D gene is possibly TRBD1 (5 bases). The CDR3 consists of 15 residues. Trimming removed 0 bases from V and 7 bases from J, with 12 bases in between. The germline CDR1 and CDR2 sequences are LNHDA and SQIVND (reference sequence). The CDR3 spells CASSIEGHEGEKLFF. Here the CDR3 DNA reads TGTGCCAGTAGTATAGAAGGACACGAGGGTGAAAAACTGTTTTTT. Filled out from reference TRBV19 and TRBJ1-4, the complete variable domain reads DGGITQSPKYLFRKEGQNVTLSCEQNLNHDAMYWYRQDPGQGLRLIYYSQIVNDFQKGDIAEGYSVSREKKESFPLTVTSAQKNPTAFYLCASSIEGHEGEKLFFGSGTQLSVL.